A selection of T cell receptor beta chains follows, all from one sample in a study of cytomegalovirus exposure and HLA in healthy donors. Method: immunoSEQ multiplex PCR; TCRdb's copy keeps in-frame clones and lacks some. Altogether almost 75,000 clones are present, approximately 86% being singletons, with the ten largest covering approximately 3%. Material for sequencing was PBMCs. These receptors were taken from a man aged 25 to 40 in good health and CMV-seronegative. Each CDR3 is given with its conserved first and last residue. Fields, in order: V gene, J gene, CDR3 protein.

v_call: TRBV7-6; j_call: TRBJ1-6; cdr3_aa: CASSQSFGSPLHF
v_call: TRBV4-3; j_call: TRBJ2-1; cdr3_aa: CASSHPRLAGNEQFF
v_call: TRBV29-1; j_call: TRBJ2-3; cdr3_aa: CSVAHRGDTQYF
v_call: TRBV27; j_call: TRBJ2-7; cdr3_aa: CASRRSGTHEQYF
v_call: TRBV4-2; j_call: TRBJ2-7; cdr3_aa: CASSQASMREDSYEQYF
v_call: TRBV7-2; j_call: TRBJ2-1; cdr3_aa: CASSLGMNDEQFF
v_call: TRBV5-1; j_call: TRBJ2-1; cdr3_aa: CASSAYNEQFF
v_call: TRBV15; j_call: TRBJ1-2; cdr3_aa: CATSSRTGYGYTF
v_call: TRBV27; j_call: TRBJ1-4; cdr3_aa: CASSSGGSNEKLFF
v_call: TRBV28; j_call: TRBJ2-5; cdr3_aa: CATGRSEGETQYF
v_call: TRBV5-1; j_call: TRBJ2-1; cdr3_aa: CASSRDRGNNEQFF
v_call: TRBV29-1; j_call: TRBJ1-2; cdr3_aa: CSVYRQGAIGYTF
v_call: TRBV12-2; j_call: TRBJ1-1; cdr3_aa: CASRLGGGRTTEAFF
v_call: TRBV5-5; j_call: TRBJ2-7; cdr3_aa: CASSFGRGPRGEQYF
v_call: TRBV5-1; j_call: TRBJ2-1; cdr3_aa: CASSPRASPDEQFF
v_call: TRBV4-2; j_call: TRBJ2-3; cdr3_aa: CASSQDLWLLSGKGDTQYF
v_call: TRBV25-1; j_call: TRBJ1-6; cdr3_aa: CASSLGGPVWSYNSPLHF
v_call: TRBV7-2; j_call: TRBJ2-3; cdr3_aa: CASRSGRGNTQYF
v_call: TRBV7-8; j_call: TRBJ2-6; cdr3_aa: CASSLGQGAAGANVLTF
v_call: TRBV18; j_call: TRBJ2-4; cdr3_aa: CASSPPGQGDKNIQYF
v_call: TRBV11-3; j_call: TRBJ2-3; cdr3_aa: CASSLPGQGADTQYF
v_call: TRBV11-2; j_call: TRBJ2-7; cdr3_aa: CASSFSPEQAANEQYF
v_call: TRBV7-3; j_call: TRBJ2-3; cdr3_aa: CASSLIGGWGADTQYF
v_call: TRBV19; j_call: TRBJ2-7; cdr3_aa: CASSTTRQGDRLGQYF
v_call: TRBV7-6; j_call: TRBJ2-5; cdr3_aa: CASSPRDRVQETQYF
v_call: TRBV19; j_call: TRBJ2-5; cdr3_aa: CASSVMAGAQETQYF
v_call: TRBV9; j_call: TRBJ1-3; cdr3_aa: CASSVKTGNSGNTIYF
v_call: TRBV18; j_call: TRBJ1-1; cdr3_aa: CASSPRVPGNTEAFF
v_call: TRBV11-3; j_call: TRBJ1-1; cdr3_aa: CASSNRGLRNTEAFF
v_call: TRBV19; j_call: TRBJ2-7; cdr3_aa: CASSPSGGLIYEQYF
v_call: TRBV7-2; j_call: TRBJ2-2; cdr3_aa: CASSLERWTPGELFF
v_call: TRBV30; j_call: TRBJ2-4; cdr3_aa: CAWSSLPGLAKNIQYF
v_call: TRBV30; j_call: TRBJ2-7; cdr3_aa: CAWSARQAAYEQYF
v_call: TRBV7-2; j_call: TRBJ1-2; cdr3_aa: CASSLNGAEGENYGYTF
v_call: TRBV12-5; j_call: TRBJ2-1; cdr3_aa: CASGSRLAGVSEQFF
v_call: TRBV2; j_call: TRBJ1-4; cdr3_aa: CASSLTWAPDEKLFF
v_call: TRBV15; j_call: TRBJ1-6; cdr3_aa: CATSITGGYNSPLHF
v_call: TRBV6-1; j_call: TRBJ2-5; cdr3_aa: CASSEGTGVGTQYF
v_call: TRBV6-5; j_call: TRBJ1-1; cdr3_aa: CASSYSGLNTEAFF
v_call: TRBV10-3; j_call: TRBJ1-2; cdr3_aa: CAISDQRANLYGYTF
v_call: TRBV7-9; j_call: TRBJ1-1; cdr3_aa: CASSWGQDNTEAFF
v_call: TRBV5-6; j_call: TRBJ1-2; cdr3_aa: CASRVVGANGYTF
v_call: TRBV11-2; j_call: TRBJ1-1; cdr3_aa: CASSGRQGPGEAFF
v_call: TRBV7-2; j_call: TRBJ2-5; cdr3_aa: CASSPRESRTQYF
v_call: TRBV7-3; j_call: TRBJ1-2; cdr3_aa: CASSPGQGALGYTF
v_call: TRBV7-3; j_call: TRBJ2-3; cdr3_aa: CASSFSSTDTQYF
v_call: TRBV19; j_call: TRBJ2-1; cdr3_aa: CASSFSGTSVHEQFF
v_call: TRBV12-5; j_call: TRBJ1-1; cdr3_aa: CASGPRDRVYTEAFF
v_call: TRBV27; j_call: TRBJ1-2; cdr3_aa: CASSSLGQEANYGYTF
v_call: TRBV6-5; j_call: TRBJ1-1; cdr3_aa: CASSLSGQGAVAFF